These 29 T cell receptor beta chains were all obtained from the same sample, sequenced in a study of blood T cells in healthy people across ages. A second PCR of roughly 7 to 11 cycles used a sample-barcoded 5' primer and a J-beta primer mix. TCRdb used MiXCR to reprocess the 5' RACE reads, holding one entry per CDR3 protein. This table has about 620,000 distinct CDR3 sequences, roughly half appearing once. The sequencing input was blood. The source is a woman over 75 in good health.

This clonotype has ten or more counts. The chain is built from TRBV10-3 and TRBJ2-7, with D possibly being TRBD1 (5 bases). The CDR3 sequence is 13 residues long. The V gene's germline CDR1 is ENHRY and CDR2 SYGVKD. Trimming shortened V by 4 bases and J by 1 base, and 8 bases separated the two germline ends. The DNA of the CDR3 is TGTGCCATCAGTGGACAGCCTTCCTACGAGCAGTACTTC. Amino acids: CAISGQPSYEQYF.

Of note for this clonotype: A clone one base away is much larger, so this may be a read error. The gene calls are TRBV28 and TRBJ2-1; 9 bases map to TRBD1. Germline CDR1 MDHEN, CDR2 SYDVKM. The CDR3 spans 16 residues. The CDR3, as DNA: TGTGCCAGCAGTTCCCCGACAGGGGGTCTCTACTATGAGCAGTTCTTC. Protein product: CASSSPTGGLYYEQFF.

This clonotype was recorded at least ten times. V usage is TRBV3-1 and J usage is TRBJ2-3; 9 bases are a match to TRBD1. The length of the CDR3 is 18 residues. CDR1 and CDR2 from the germline V gene are LGHDT and YNNKEL (reference sequence). J gave up 3 bases and V 4 bases, and 14 bases lay outside the gene matches. The CDR3 sequence: CASSLGAGTGIGTDTQYF. DNA of the CDR3: TGTGCCAGCAGCCTCGGAGCCGGGACAGGGATCGGTACAGATACGCAGTATTTT.

This clonotype was picked up one time. One base away lies a much larger clone, so this may be a sequencing read error. This chain uses TRBV4-1 with TRBJ1-5; D is undetermined. Germline values: CDR1 MGHRA, CDR2 YSYEKL. V shed 5 bases and J shed 7 bases, with 12 bases lying between them. The CDR3 is made up of 13 amino acids. CDR3 protein: CASSEGGKQPQHF. As DNA, the CDR3 is TGCGCCAGCAGCGAGGGAGGGAAGCAGCCCCAGCATTTT.

This clonotype has a count of ten or more. The V call is TRBV28, the J call TRBJ2-7; 11 bases match TRBD1. The CDR3 extends over 15 amino acids. V gave up 6 bases and J gave up 1 base; unmatched junction bases: 5. The V gene's germline CDR1 is MDHEN and CDR2 SYDVKM. CDR3: CASSSGTGGSYEQYF. The CDR3 DNA is TGTGCCAGCAGCTCCGGGACAGGGGGTTCCTACGAGCAGTACTTC.

This clonotype occurred once. The chain joins TRBV4-3 to TRBJ2-7; the D gene could be TRBD1 or TRBD2 (6 bases each). Judging by the DNA end, TRBJ2-5 fits better; the J call may be wrong. Germline assignment: CDR1 LGHNA and CDR2 YSLEER. This CDR3 is 16 amino acids long. CDR3 sequence: CASSQEEGGEGETQYF. CDR3 DNA: TGCGCCAGCAGCCAAGAAGAGGGGGGCGAGGGTGAGACCCAGTACTTC.

This clonotype was seen many times. The DNA of the CDR3 is TGCAGTGCTAGTATGCGGTCCTCCTACAATGAGCAGTTCTTC. Its translation is CSASMRSSYNEQFF. The chain carries TRBV20-1 and TRBJ2-1; D not certain. V was clipped by 3 bases and J by 0 bases, with 9 bases between them. This CDR3 region has 14 residues. Germline CDR1 DFQATT, CDR2 SNEGSKA (reference sequence).

This rearrangement joins TRBV29-1 to TRBJ2-7; 12 bases agree with TRBD2. With V trimmed by 3 bases and J by 0 bases, 18 bases remained unmatched. The CDR3 totals 20 residues. The germline V gene has CDR1 SQVTM and CDR2 ANQGSEA. The CDR3 loop reads CSVDQGPSGRAPHISYEQYF. In DNA, the CDR3 is TGCAGCGTTGACCAGGGGCCTAGCGGGAGGGCACCACACATCTCCTACGAGCAGTACTTC.

The chain has TRBV9 and TRBJ2-1; 7 nucleotides line up with TRBD2. Germline V gene lookup returns CDR1 SGDLS and CDR2 YYNGEE. The CDR3 consists of 13 residues. The V gene end was trimmed by 3 bases and the J gene end by 5 bases; junction bases not matched to a gene: 2. CDR3 DNA: TGTGCCAGCAGCGAGGGGACTAACAATGAGCAGTTCTTC. This translates into CASSEGTNNEQFF.

This clonotype was seen only once. The gene calls are TRBV7-2 and TRBJ2-1; 7 positions match TRBD1. The V segment lost 3 bases and the J segment 8 bases; nucleotides outside the gene matches: 7. This CDR3 contains 14 residues. Germline V gene sequence: CDR1 SGHTA, CDR2 FQGNSA. Here the CDR3 DNA reads TGTGCCAGCAGCTTCCAGGGGGTTGTCGATGAGCAGTTCTTC. Its translation is CASSFQGVVDEQFF.

About this clonotype itself: This may come from a read error, since a much larger clone is one base off. This sequence joins TRBV24-1 and TRBJ2-3, with unresolved D. Trimming pared 4 bases from V and 2 bases from J, leaving 12 bases between. Germline CDR1 and CDR2: KGHDR and SFDVKD. The CDR3 loop spans 15 amino acids. In DNA form, the CDR3 reads TGTGCCACCAGTGACGGACGGATAATCACAGATACGCAGTATTTT. It specifies CATSDGRIITDTQYF.

This clonotype was detected many times. The chain recombines TRBV27 with TRBJ2-3; unclear D gene. CDR3 length: 16 amino acids. Germline CDR1 reads MNHEY; CDR2 reads SMNVEV (reference sequence). V dropped 0 bases and J dropped 2 bases, with 12 bases sitting between them. The chain's CDR3 is CASSLSTWPITDTQYF. The CDR3 DNA reads as TGTGCCAGCAGTTTATCGACTTGGCCCATCACAGATACGCAGTATTTT.

The rearrangement uses TRBV20-1 and TRBJ1-2; no firm D call. Trimming shortened V by 6 bases and J by 4 bases, and 12 bases separated the two germline ends. Germline V gene data show CDR1 as DFQATT and CDR2 as SNEGSKA (reference sequence). The CDR3 spans 12 residues. The CDR3 DNA is TGCAGTGCCACCTTCCGGGGCTATGGCTACACCTTC. It translates to CSATFRGYGYTF.

The chain carries TRBV20-1 and TRBJ2-7, with TRBD2 identical over 10 bases. There are 13 residues in the CDR3. The V gene's germline CDR1 is DFQATT and CDR2 SNEGSKA (reference sequence). J gave up 5 bases and V 5 bases, and 6 bases lay outside the gene matches. CDR3 sequence reads: CSAGSGRENEQYF. CDR3 nucleotides: TGCAGTGCTGGGAGCGGGAGGGAGAACGAGCAGTACTTC.

The chain uses TRBV20-1 and TRBJ2-7; the D gene is possibly TRBD1 (5 bases). The V and J ends lost 5 bases and 10 bases respectively, with 18 bases between them. The CDR3 consists of 12 residues. Germline V CDR1 and CDR2: DFQATT, SNEGSKA (reference sequence). DNA of the CDR3: TGCAGTGCTGGGGCAACCAAAGAAACCCAGTACTTC. Its protein product is CSAGATKETQYF.

The chain has TRBV10-3 and TRBJ2-1, with D possibly being TRBD2 (5 bases). V dropped 2 bases and J dropped 3 bases, with 11 bases sitting between them. The length of the CDR3 is 15 residues. Germline V gives CDR1 ENHRY, CDR2 SYGVKD. CDR3: CAISEKREGYNEQFF. The CDR3 bases are TGTGCCATCAGTGAGAAGCGAGAGGGCTACAATGAGCAGTTCTTC.

The V call is TRBV5-1, the J call TRBJ2-5; D might be TRBD2 (5 bases). V lost 2 bases, J lost 5 bases, and 7 bases lay in between. CDR3 length equals 12 residues. The germline V gene encodes CDR1 SGHRS and CDR2 YFSETQ. CDR3 coding DNA: TGCGCCAGCAGCTTTAGCGTGGAGACCCAGTACTTC. The encoded protein is CASSFSVETQYF.

This clonotype has at least ten counts. This sequence joins TRBV12-3 or TRBV12-4 and TRBJ1-5, with TRBD1 matching 9 bases. There are 15 residues in the CDR3. The V segment lost 6 bases and the J segment 3 bases; nucleotides outside the gene matches: 6. For the CDR3, the DNA is TGTGCCAGCAGGCCGACAGGGGGGTCCAATCAGCCCCAGCATTTT. Protein: CASRPTGGSNQPQHF.

This clonotype was detected once. At one of its ends the junction is not consistent with the germline gene, which may arise from a read error. J is TRBJ1-2 and V is TRBV4-1, with a weak D call TRBD1 (6 bases). The CDR3 is 13 residues long. Germline CDR1 and CDR2: MGHRA and YSYEKL. The CDR3 reads CASSQALGAGYTF. CDR3 in DNA: TGCGCTAGCAGCCAAGCCTTGGGGGCTGGCTACACCTTC.

On this clonotype: This sequence may be a read error, since a much larger clone differs from it by one base. V usage is TRBV7-9 and J usage is TRBJ2-5; D tentatively fits TRBD1 or TRBD2 (5 bases each). The V gene's germline CDR1 is SEHNR and CDR2 FQNEAQ (reference sequence). The CDR3 length is 14 residues. The CDR3 here is CASSPTGREEPQYF. The CDR3 region has the DNA TGTGCCAGCAGCCCAACGGGACGGGAAGAGCCCCAGTACTTC. The variable domain in full, with the rest retrieved from reference TRBV7-9 and TRBJ2-5, is DTGVSQNPRHKITKRGQNVTFRCDPISEHNRLYWYRQTLGQGPEFLTYFQNEAQLEKSRLLSDRFSAERPKGSFSTLEIQRTEQGDSAMYLCASSPTGREEPQYFGPGTRLLVL.

This chain connects TRBV5-1 to TRBJ2-3; a possible D gene is TRBD2 (6 bases). The CDR3 spans 15 residues. Trimming pared 6 bases from V and 0 bases from J, leaving 14 bases between. The germline gives CDR1 SGHRS, CDR2 YFSETQ. The CDR3 sequence: CASIGGGTSTDTQYF. The CDR3 DNA sequence: TGCGCCAGCATAGGTGGTGGGACTAGCACAGATACGCAGTATTTT.

The rearrangement uses TRBV3-1 and TRBJ2-7; possibly TRBD1 for D (5 bases). Germline CDR1 is LGHDT and CDR2 is YNNKEL (reference sequence). This CDR3 contains 16 residues. Trimming removed 4 bases at V and 2 bases at J, with 18 bases between. CDR3 region: CASSPTPRLTAYEQYF. CDR3 bases: TGTGCCAGCAGCCCAACACCAAGACTGACAGCCTACGAGCAGTACTTC.

V usage is TRBV2 and J usage is TRBJ2-5; 7 bases match TRBD2. The ends lost 4 bases at V and 5 bases at J; junction bases unmatched: 7. The germline V gene encodes CDR1 SNHLY and CDR2 FYNNEI. The CDR3 is 14 residues long. The CDR3 nucleotides read TGTGCCAGCAGTGGACTAGCTGGGAGGGAGACCCAGTACTTC. It specifies CASSGLAGRETQYF.

About this clonotype itself: A much bigger clone sits one base away, suggesting this may be a read error. V usage is TRBV6-2 or TRBV6-3 and J usage is TRBJ1-4, with 7 bases aligning to TRBD1. CDR1 and CDR2 from the germline V gene are MNHEY and SVGEGT. The CDR3 runs to 12 residues. The V gene end was trimmed by 7 bases and the J gene end by 7 bases; junction bases not matched to a gene: 3. CDR3 DNA: TGTGCCAGCACCGGGACAGCTGAAAAACTGTTTTTT. This translates into CASTGTAEKLFF.

The V and J genes are TRBV29-1 and TRBJ2-3; no clear D. This CDR3 contains 15 residues. Germline assignment: CDR1 SQVTM and CDR2 ANQGSEA. Trimming took off 4 bases at V and 2 bases at J, with 16 bases between the two ends. The CDR3 protein is CSVVSGRPSTDTQYF. The CDR3 region has the DNA TGCAGCGTTGTTTCGGGCAGGCCGTCCACAGATACGCAGTATTTT.

V usage is TRBV20-1 and J usage is TRBJ2-7, with TRBD1 matching over 12 bases. Losses at the gene ends were 5 bases for V and 3 bases for J; bases not matched to a gene: 8. The CDR3 extends over 15 amino acids. CDR1 and CDR2 from the germline V gene are DFQATT and SNEGSKA (reference sequence). The CDR3 loop reads CSAAGTGGRNYEQYF. The CDR3, as DNA: TGCAGTGCTGCCGGGACAGGGGGCAGGAACTACGAGCAGTACTTC.

V and J are TRBV7-2 and TRBJ1-6, with 9 bases aligning to TRBD1. The J segment lost 9 bases and the V segment lost 5 bases, leaving 8 bases of the junction unmatched. This CDR3 spans 15 amino acids. Germline CDR1 SGHTA, CDR2 FQGNSA. The CDR3 loop reads CASSLRTGEGSPLHF. The CDR3 bases are TGTGCCAGCAGCCTACGGACAGGGGAGGGTTCACCCCTCCACTTT.

This clonotype has just one count. This chain's CDR3 is CASTTTAYYGYTF. DNA of the CDR3: TGTGCCAGCACCACGACAGCTTACTATGGCTACACCTTC. J is TRBJ1-2 and V is TRBV12-3 or TRBV12-4, with D possibly matching TRBD1 (5 bases). Trimming took 7 bases from V and 3 from J, leaving 12 bases between them. The CDR3 length is 13 residues.

This clonotype was detected ten times or more. V is TRBV28 and J is TRBJ2-7; 7 bases line up with TRBD1. With V trimmed by 4 bases and J by 0 bases, 0 bases remained unmatched. CDR3 length: 13 amino acids. The V gene's germline CDR1 is MDHEN and CDR2 SYDVKM. CDR3 sequence reads: CASSWDSSYEQYF. The CDR3 DNA follows: TGTGCCAGCAGTTGGGACAGCTCCTACGAGCAGTACTTC.